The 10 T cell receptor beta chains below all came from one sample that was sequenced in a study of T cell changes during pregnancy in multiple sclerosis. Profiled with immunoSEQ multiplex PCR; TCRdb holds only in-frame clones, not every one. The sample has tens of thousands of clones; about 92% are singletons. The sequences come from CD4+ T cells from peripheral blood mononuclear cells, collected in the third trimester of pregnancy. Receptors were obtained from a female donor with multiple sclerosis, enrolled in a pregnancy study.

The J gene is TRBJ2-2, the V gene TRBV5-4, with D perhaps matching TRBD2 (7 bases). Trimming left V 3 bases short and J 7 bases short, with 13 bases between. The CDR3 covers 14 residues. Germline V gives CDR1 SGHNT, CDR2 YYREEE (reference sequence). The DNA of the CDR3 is TGTGCCAGCAGCTACCAGGGGAGGGACGGGGAGCTGTTTTTT. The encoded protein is CASSYQGRDGELFF.

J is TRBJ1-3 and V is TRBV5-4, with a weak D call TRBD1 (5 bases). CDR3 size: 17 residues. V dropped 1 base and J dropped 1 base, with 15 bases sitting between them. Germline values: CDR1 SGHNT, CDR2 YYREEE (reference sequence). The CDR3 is CASSLSPGFTSGNTIYF. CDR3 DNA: TGTGCCAGCAGCTTGTCTCCAGGGTTCACATCTGGAAACACCATATATTTT. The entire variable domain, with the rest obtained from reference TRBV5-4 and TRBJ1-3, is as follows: ETGVTQSPTHLIKTRGQQVTLRCSSQSGHNTVSWYQQALGQGPQFIFQYYREEENGRGNFPPRFSGLQFPNYSSELNVNALELDDSALYLCASSLSPGFTSGNTIYFGEGSWLTVV.

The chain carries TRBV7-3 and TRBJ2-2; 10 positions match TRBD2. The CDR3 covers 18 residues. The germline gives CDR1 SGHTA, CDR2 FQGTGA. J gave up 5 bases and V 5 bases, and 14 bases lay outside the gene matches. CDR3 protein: CASSPRSGRALRTGELFF. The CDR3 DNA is TGTGCCAGCAGCCCACGAAGCGGGAGGGCCCTCCGGACCGGGGAGCTGTTTTTT.

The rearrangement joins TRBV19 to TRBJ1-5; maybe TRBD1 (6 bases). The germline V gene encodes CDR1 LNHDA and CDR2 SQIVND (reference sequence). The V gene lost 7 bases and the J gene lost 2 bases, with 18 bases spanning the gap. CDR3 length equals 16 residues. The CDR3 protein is CASTRGGGEGNQPQHF. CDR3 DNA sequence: TGTGCCAGTACCAGGGGCGGGGGAGAGGGCAATCAGCCCCAGCATTTT.

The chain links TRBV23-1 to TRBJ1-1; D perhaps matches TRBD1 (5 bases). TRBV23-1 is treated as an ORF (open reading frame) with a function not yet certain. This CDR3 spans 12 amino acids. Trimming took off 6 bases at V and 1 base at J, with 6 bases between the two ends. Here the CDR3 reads CASRGQNTEAFF. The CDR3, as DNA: TGCGCCAGCAGAGGACAGAACACTGAAGCTTTCTTT.

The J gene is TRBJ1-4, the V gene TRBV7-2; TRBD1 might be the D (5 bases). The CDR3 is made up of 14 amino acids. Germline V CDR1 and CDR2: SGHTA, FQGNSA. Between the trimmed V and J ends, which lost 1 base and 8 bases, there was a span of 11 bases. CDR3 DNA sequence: TGTGCCAGCAGCTTAGGCAGGGTAGGGGAAAAACTGTTTTTT. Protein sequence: CASSLGRVGEKLFF.

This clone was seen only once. CDR3 coding DNA: TGTGCCAGCGGTACTACTAGCGGGGGGATATACGAGCAGTACTTC. Protein product: CASGTTSGGIYEQYF. V and J are TRBV2 and TRBJ2-7, with 12 positions matching TRBD2. The CDR3 is made up of 15 amino acids. Per the germline V gene, CDR1 is SNHLY and CDR2 is FYNNEI. V lost 8 bases, J lost 4 bases, and 9 bases stayed unmatched.

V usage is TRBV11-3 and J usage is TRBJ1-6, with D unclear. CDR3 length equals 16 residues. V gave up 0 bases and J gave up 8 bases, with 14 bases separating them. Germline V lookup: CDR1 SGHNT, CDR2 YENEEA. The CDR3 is CASSLDHELIYSPLHF. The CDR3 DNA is TGTGCCAGCAGCTTAGACCATGAACTGATTTATTCACCCCTCCACTTT.

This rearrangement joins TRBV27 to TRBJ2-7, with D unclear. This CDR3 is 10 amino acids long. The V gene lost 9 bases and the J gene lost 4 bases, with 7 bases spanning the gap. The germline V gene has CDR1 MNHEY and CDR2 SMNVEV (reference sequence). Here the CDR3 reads CARLLYEQYF. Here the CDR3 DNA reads TGTGCCAGGCTACTTTACGAGCAGTACTTC.

The CDR3 region has the DNA TGTGCCGCCCTCTCACCGAGCGGGGCCAACGTCCTGACTTTC. This encodes CAALSPSGANVLTF. This sequence joins TRBV28 and TRBJ2-6; D uncertain. Germline V lookup: CDR1 MDHEN, CDR2 SYDVKM. With 11 bases removed from V and 4 bases from J, the gap between germline ends came to 15 bases. This CDR3 is built from 14 residues.